In its sample, the clone carrying this T cell receptor beta chain was seen a few times. With 3 bases removed from V and 0 bases from J, the gap between germline ends came to 15 bases. Germline V CDR1 and CDR2: KGHSH, LQKENI. The CDR3 loop spans 18 amino acids. This specimen comes from a study of blood T cells in healthy people across ages. Primers used in a second PCR of roughly 6 to 11 cycles were a sample-barcoded 5' primer and a J-beta primer mix. TCRdb reanalysed the 5' RACE reads using MiXCR and keeps one entry per CDR3 protein. The sample records around 870,000 distinct CDR3 sequences, 29% being singletons.

The rearrangement joins TRBV18 to TRBJ2-6; no reliable D call. Sequences were obtained from blood. The sequence was collected from a woman aged 80 or over in good health. The DNA for the CDR3 is TGTGCCAGCTCACCGGCGCGTCTTCGGAGCTCTGGGGCCAACGTCCTGACTTTC. Translating gives CASSPARLRSSGANVLTF. Using reference TRBV18 and TRBJ2-6 for the parts outside the CDR3, the full variable domain is NAGVMQNPRHLVRRRGQEARLRCSPMKGHSHVYWYRQLPEEGLKFMVYLQKENIIDESGMPKERFSAEFPKEGPSILRIQQVVRGDSAAYFCASSPARLRSSGANVLTFGAGSRLTVL.